This T cell receptor (beta chain) comes out of a study of Ad26.COV2.S vaccination and SARS-CoV-2 variants. Overall study findings and caveats: The TCR breadth and depth analyses may have understated or missed part of the total T cell responses.

There are 14 residues in the CDR3. Germline CDR1 SGHAT, CDR2 FQNNGV. Losses at the gene ends were 5 bases for V and 5 bases for J; bases not matched to a gene: 3. Treatment in this sample: some 20 received Ad26.COV2.S at low or high dose, single or two shots; several received placebo; per-sample allocation not given. Vaccine and placebo recipients were sampled on day 63 after the first injection. What was given as vaccine was an Ad26 vector encoding Wuhan-strain SARS-CoV-2 spike. The table came from immunoSEQ multiplex PCR; TCRdb's copy has only in-frame clones and leaves some out. The sample includes approximately 300,000 clones, around 85% of them seen just once. Points on this clone: Its cognate antigen is unknown.

The starting material was peripheral blood, obtained in a trial of Ad26.COV2.S vaccine versus placebo. The V and J genes are TRBV11-2 and TRBJ1-6, with 7 bases aligning to TRBD1. This clonotype originated in a person between 18 and 60 years old who received the Ad26.COV2.S COVID-19 vaccine or a placebo. In DNA form, the CDR3 reads TGTGCCAGCAGCCGGGACAGAGATAATTCACCCCTCCACTTT. Translated: CASSRDRDNSPLHF.